The 6 T cell receptor beta chains presented below share a single source sample, sequenced in a study of T cell repertoires in ileal Crohn's disease. Profiled with immunoSEQ multiplex PCR; TCRdb holds only in-frame clones, not every one. The sample gives about 15,000 clones, approximately 82% of which show up once; over 9% is in the top ten. Sequenced input: ileal tissue. These receptors all stem from an adult with Crohn's disease.

DNA of the CDR3: TGTGCCAGCAGCCAAGATTCCCAGCGGAACACCGGGGAGCTGTTTTTT. It codes for CASSQDSQRNTGELFF. The chain employs TRBV4-2 and TRBJ2-2, with D unresolved. CDR3 size: 16 residues. Germline V gene data show CDR1 as LGHNA and CDR2 as YNFKEQ. Trimming removed 0 bases from V and 1 base from J, with 9 bases in between.

This sequence joins TRBV5-1 and TRBJ2-2, with unresolved D. The CDR3 spans 16 residues. The V gene lost 0 bases and the J gene lost 0 bases, with 9 bases spanning the gap. Germline values: CDR1 SGHRS, CDR2 YFSETQ. The CDR3: CASSLEQQANTGELFF. The DNA of the CDR3 is TGCGCCAGCAGCTTGGAACAGCAAGCGAACACCGGGGAGCTGTTTTTT.

The V gene is TRBV25-1, the J gene TRBJ2-1; 7 nucleotides match TRBD1. This CDR3 is 16 amino acids long. Germline values: CDR1 MGHDK, CDR2 SYGVNS. The ends lost 3 bases at V and 6 bases at J; junction bases unmatched: 11. The CDR3 bases are TGTGCCAGCAGTGAGCTCCGGGACAGCCTCCCCAATGAGCAGTTCTTC. As protein: CASSELRDSLPNEQFF.

The chain combines TRBV6-5 with TRBJ1-3, with TRBD1 as a possible D gene (5 bases). V lost 0 bases and J 2 bases, leaving 11 bases between the germline ends. This CDR3 has 16 amino acids. Looked up from germline, CDR1 is MNHEY and CDR2 is SVGAGI. The CDR3: CASSYSRQWAGNTIYF. Written as DNA, the CDR3 is TGTGCCAGCAGTTACTCGAGACAGTGGGCTGGAAACACCATATATTTT.

This clone was seen just once. CDR3 amino acids: CAWSQGGIAGQPQHF. DNA for the CDR3: TGTGCCTGGAGTCAGGGAGGGATTGCCGGTCAGCCCCAGCATTTT. The V call is TRBV30, the J call TRBJ1-5, with TRBD1 as a possible D gene (5 bases). Trimming shortened V by 2 bases and J by 6 bases, and 17 bases separated the two germline ends. CDR3 length: 15 amino acids. The V gene's germline CDR1 is GTSNPN and CDR2 SVGIG (reference sequence). Variable domain in full (rest from reference TRBV30 and TRBJ1-5): SQTIHQWPATLVQPVGSPLSLECTVEGTSNPNLYWYRQAAGRGLQLLFYSVGIGQISSEVPQNLSASRPQDRQFILSSKKLLLSDSGFYLCAWSQGGIAGQPQHFGDGTRLSIL.

The rearrangement joins TRBV4-2 to TRBJ1-5, with D unresolved. The CDR3 length is 16 residues. Trimming left V 3 bases short and J 5 bases short, with 17 bases between. Germline V gene lookup returns CDR1 LGHNA and CDR2 YNFKEQ. CDR3 amino acids: CASSHVDTPVDQPQHF. The CDR3 region has the DNA TGTGCCAGCAGCCATGTCGACACCCCGGTGGATCAGCCCCAGCATTTT.